The clone carrying this T cell receptor (beta chain) was seen a few times. Its cognate antigen is unknown. This entry is derived from a study of CD8 T cells in ankylosing spondylitis. Points from the study as a whole: Both synovial fluid and blood in reactive arthritis had previously been reported to carry some motif variants. Disease-linked clones reportedly concentrated significantly in matched ankylosing spondylitis synovial fluid. Ankylosing spondylitis blood appeared to carry a characteristic TCR beta motif of several highly homologous variants.

The CDR3 extends over 14 amino acids. Germline V gene sequence: CDR1 SGHRS, CDR2 YFSETQ. The J segment lost 5 bases and the V segment lost 4 bases, leaving 8 bases of the junction unmatched. Libraries of TCR beta came from quantitative 5'-RACE with molecular barcodes. TCRdb used MiXCR to reprocess the 5' RACE reads, holding one entry per CDR3 protein. The sample has a few hundred thousand distinct CDR3 sequences, 9.5% to 15% seen once. The V call is TRBV5-1, the J call TRBJ2-7, with 8 bases that match TRBD1. Sequenced: blood, either unsorted or a sorted T cell fraction (not recorded which). The origin of this receptor is a male donor with ankylosing spondylitis. For the CDR3, the DNA is TGCGCCAGCAGCGTGGGACAGGTTGTCGACGAGCAGTACTTC. Protein: CASSVGQVVDEQYF.